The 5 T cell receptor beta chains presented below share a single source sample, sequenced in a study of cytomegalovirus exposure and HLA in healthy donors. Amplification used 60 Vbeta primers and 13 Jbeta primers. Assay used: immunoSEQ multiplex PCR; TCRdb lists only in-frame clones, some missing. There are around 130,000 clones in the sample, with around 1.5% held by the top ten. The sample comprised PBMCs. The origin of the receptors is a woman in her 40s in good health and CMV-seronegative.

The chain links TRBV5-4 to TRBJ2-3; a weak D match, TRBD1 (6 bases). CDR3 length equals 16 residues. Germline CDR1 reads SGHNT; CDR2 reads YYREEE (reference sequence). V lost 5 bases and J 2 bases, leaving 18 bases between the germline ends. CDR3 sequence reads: CASRARQGTTTDTQYF. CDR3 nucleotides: TGTGCCAGCAGAGCTAGGCAGGGGACGACCACAGATACGCAGTATTTT.

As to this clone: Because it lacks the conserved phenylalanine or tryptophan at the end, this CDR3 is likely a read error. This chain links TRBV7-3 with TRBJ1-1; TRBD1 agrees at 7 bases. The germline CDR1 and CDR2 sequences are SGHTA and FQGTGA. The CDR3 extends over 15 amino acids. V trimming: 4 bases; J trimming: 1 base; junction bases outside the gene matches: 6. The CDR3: CASSSLTGKNTEAFL. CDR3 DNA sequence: TGTGCCAGCAGCTCCCTGACAGGGAAGAACACTGAAGCTTTCCTT.

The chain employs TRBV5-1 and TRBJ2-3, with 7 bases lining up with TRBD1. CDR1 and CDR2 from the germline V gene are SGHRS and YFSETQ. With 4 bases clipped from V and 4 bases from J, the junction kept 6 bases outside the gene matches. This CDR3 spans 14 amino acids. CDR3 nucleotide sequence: TGCGCCAGCAGCACGGGACAGCCAGCAGATACGCAGTATTTT. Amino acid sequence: CASSTGQPADTQYF.

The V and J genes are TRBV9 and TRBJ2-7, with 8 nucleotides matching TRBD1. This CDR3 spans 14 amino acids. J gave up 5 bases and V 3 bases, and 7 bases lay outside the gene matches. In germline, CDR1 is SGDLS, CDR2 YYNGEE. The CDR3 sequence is CASSGRTGWDEQYF. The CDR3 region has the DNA TGTGCCAGCAGCGGGAGGACAGGGTGGGACGAGCAGTACTTC. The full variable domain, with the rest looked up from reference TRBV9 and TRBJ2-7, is DSGVTQTPKHLITATGQRVTLRCSPRSGDLSVYWYQQSLDQGLQFLIQYYNGEERAKGNILERFSAQQFPDLHSELNLSSLELGDSALYFCASSGRTGWDEQYFGPGTRLTVT.

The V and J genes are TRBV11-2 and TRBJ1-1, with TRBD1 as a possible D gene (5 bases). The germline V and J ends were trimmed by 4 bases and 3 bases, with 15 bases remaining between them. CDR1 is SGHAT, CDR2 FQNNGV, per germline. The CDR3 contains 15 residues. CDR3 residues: CASSSRAIRDTEAFF. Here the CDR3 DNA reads TGTGCCAGCAGCTCCAGGGCAATTAGGGACACTGAAGCTTTCTTT. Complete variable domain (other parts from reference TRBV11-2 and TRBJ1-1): EAGVAQSPRYKIIEKRQSVAFWCNPISGHATLYWYQQILGQGPKLLIQFQNNGVVDDSQLPKDRFSAERLKGVDSTLKIQPAKLEDSAVYLCASSSRAIRDTEAFFGQGTRLTVV.